These 26 T cell receptor beta chains share one sample of origin, sequenced in a study of regulatory T cells in long-lasting Graves disease. CDR3 regions were amplified by Arm-PCR using iRepertoire HTBI primers to build TCR beta libraries. MiXCR, applied by TCRdb to the multiplex PCR reads, yields one record per CDR3 protein. Of about 460,000 distinct CDR3 sequences in the sample, approximately 15% were seen once. Noted time point: newly diagnosed GD, antithyroid drugs for less than 3 months. PBMCs provided the RNA from which the TCR library was made. Separately, the same data were catalogued under a study of T cells in Graves' hyperthyroidism and ophthalmopathy.

The material was peripheral blood mononuclear cells (PBMCs), obtained at new diagnosis, from a patient treated with antithyroid drugs. These receptors were collected from a woman aged 50 to 65 with Graves disease.

This clonotype has only a few counts. At one end, the junction sequence differs from germline, possibly due to a read error. The V call is TRBV30, the J call TRBJ2-1; no clear D gene. The germline CDR1 and CDR2 sequences are GTSNPN and SVGIG (reference sequence). The length of the CDR3 is 14 residues. CDR3 region: CAWSVTLRRNEQLF. The CDR3 DNA follows: TGTGCCTGGAGTGTAACTTTGCGCCGCAATGAGCAGCTCTTC.

This clonotype occurred many times. V is TRBV18 and J is TRBJ1-5; TRBD1 might be the D (5 bases). Trimming pared 3 bases from V and 11 bases from J, leaving 17 bases between. The CDR3 contains 14 residues. Per the germline V gene, CDR1 is KGHSH and CDR2 is LQKENI. Here the CDR3 reads CASSPGQQAPAQHF. The CDR3 DNA is TGTGCCAGCTCACCGGGGCAGCAGGCCCCGGCCCAGCATTTT.

The chain joins TRBV3-1 to TRBJ1-3; D perhaps matches TRBD1 (6 bases). From germline, CDR1 is LGHDT and CDR2 YNNKEL (reference sequence). V lost 5 bases to trimming and J lost 0 bases, with 11 bases between them. The CDR3 length is 15 residues. The CDR3 DNA is TGTGCCAGCAGCTTCCGGACAGCCTCTGGAAACACCATATATTTT. Encoded protein: CASSFRTASGNTIYF.

This chain connects TRBV7-9 to TRBJ2-7; TRBD1 aligns across 7 bases. The CDR3 consists of 17 residues. CDR1 and CDR2 (germline): SEHNR, FQNEAQ (reference sequence). Losses at the gene ends were 1 base for V and 1 base for J; bases not matched to a gene: 10. For the CDR3, the DNA is TGTGCCAGCAGCTTAGTCGGTGACAGGGATCTATCCTACGAGCAGTACTTC. Its translation: CASSLVGDRDLSYEQYF.

This chain joins TRBV7-2 and TRBJ2-7; D perhaps matches TRBD2 (6 bases). Trimming removed 6 bases at V and 2 bases at J, with 11 bases between. In germline, CDR1 is SGHTA, CDR2 FQGNSA. The CDR3 consists of 13 residues. In nucleotides, the CDR3 is TGTGCCAGCAGTTGGGACTGGACCTACGAGCAGTACTTC. Translated: CASSWDWTYEQYF.

This clonotype appeared a few times. J is TRBJ1-1 and V is TRBV3-1, with 7 bases lining up with TRBD1. The CDR3 runs 14 residues. CDR1 and CDR2 (germline): LGHDT, YNNKEL (reference sequence). Trimming removed 2 bases from V and 1 base from J; junction bases left unmatched: 1. CDR3 DNA: TGTGCCAGCAGCCAACGGACAGGGAACACTGAAGCTTTCTTT. Translated, it gives CASSQRTGNTEAFF.

This clonotype was recorded many times. The rearrangement joins TRBV3-1 to TRBJ2-1; 8 bases match TRBD2. V lost 3 bases, J lost 8 bases, and 6 bases stayed unmatched. This CDR3 is built from 14 residues. Per germline, CDR1 LGHDT and CDR2 YNNKEL (reference sequence). CDR3 DNA: TGTGCCAGCAGCCACCGAGCGGGAGTTGATGAGCAGTTCTTC. It encodes CASSHRAGVDEQFF.

V is TRBV9 and J is TRBJ2-1, with TRBD2 matching over 11 bases. Germline lookup yields CDR1 SGDLS and CDR2 YYNGEE. The CDR3 extends over 16 amino acids. J lost 4 bases, V lost 3 bases, and 6 bases had no gene match. CDR3 bases: TGTGCCAGCAGCGACTTTAGCGGGAGGGCGTACAATGAGCAGTTCTTC. This sequence encodes CASSDFSGRAYNEQFF.

This clonotype was counted a few times. The junction and the germline gene differ at one end; a read error may be behind it. The chain links TRBV7-9 to TRBJ2-1, with D unresolved. The CDR3 extends over 15 amino acids. Germline CDR1 reads SEHNR; CDR2 reads FQNEAQ (reference sequence). CDR3 nucleotide sequence: TGTGCCAGCAGCCATACCCTCGTGGCTCGCAATGAGCAGCTCTTC. Protein product: CASSHTLVARNEQLF. The variable domain in full, completed from reference TRBV7-9 and TRBJ2-1, reads DTGVSQNPRHKITKRGQNVTFRCDPISEHNRLYWYRQTLGQGPEFLTYFQNEAQLEKSRLLSDRFSAERPKGSFSTLEIQRTEQGDSAMYLCASSHTLVARNEQLFGPGTRLTVL.

This clonotype was picked up many times. V and J are TRBV7-9 and TRBJ1-1, with 9 bases lining up with TRBD1. The CDR3 spans 15 residues. J was trimmed by 3 bases and V by 5 bases; bases with no gene match: 7. The germline V gene has CDR1 SEHNR and CDR2 FQNEAQ (reference sequence). CDR3 coding DNA: TGTGCCAGCAGCCCCCCGTACAGGGGGCACACTGAAGCTTTCTTT. It specifies CASSPPYRGHTEAFF.

The genes are TRBV30 and TRBJ1-2; D is undetermined. Trimming shortened V by 2 bases and J by 4 bases, and 14 bases separated the two germline ends. The CDR3 has 14 residues. Germline V gene sequence: CDR1 GTSNPN, CDR2 SVGIG (reference sequence). The CDR3 nucleotides are TGTGCCTGGAGTAGCGGTCTATTAGGCTATGGCTACACCTTC. Translation gives CAWSSGLLGYGYTF.

This clonotype was observed at least ten times. The chain links TRBV14 to TRBJ2-5, with a tentative D call TRBD2 (6 bases). The CDR3 has 12 residues. Germline loops: CDR1 SGHDN, CDR2 FVKESK. V gave up 8 bases and J gave up 4 bases, with 11 bases separating them. The CDR3, as DNA: TGTGCCAGCGGGGAGGTCCGAGAGACCCAGTACTTC. It is translated as CASGEVRETQYF.

This clonotype was counted at least ten times. The rearrangement uses TRBV20-1 and TRBJ2-1; 9 bases agree with TRBD1. V was clipped by 0 bases and J by 5 bases; unmatched bases: 5. The CDR3 totals 15 residues. Per germline, CDR1 DFQATT and CDR2 SNEGSKA (reference sequence). DNA of the CDR3: TGCAGTGCTAGAGATGGGGGGACAGGGCACAATGAGCAGTTCTTC. Its protein is CSARDGGTGHNEQFF.

At least ten counts were recorded for this clonotype. The J gene is TRBJ1-2, the V gene TRBV29-1; D is undetermined. Germline CDR1 is SQVTM and CDR2 is ANQGSEA. This CDR3 comprises 12 residues. Trimming left V 6 bases short and J 0 bases short, with 8 bases between. The CDR3 loop reads CSVPQPNYGYTF. For the CDR3, the DNA is TGCAGCGTCCCGCAGCCTAACTATGGCTACACCTTC.

A word on this clonotype: A much more abundant neighbour one base away suggests this may be a read error. A read error is likely, as this CDR3 ends without the conserved phenylalanine or tryptophan. This chain links TRBV7-2 with TRBJ2-3; 15 nucleotides agree with TRBD2. CDR1 is SGHTA, CDR2 FQGNSA, per germline. The CDR3 is made up of 17 amino acids. V gave up 5 bases and J gave up 3 bases; unmatched junction bases: 6. CDR3 in DNA: TGTGCCAGCAGCCCTCCGGGACTAGCGGGAGGAACAGATACGCAGTATTCT. This codes for CASSPPGLAGGTDTQYS.

The rearrangement joins TRBV7-9 to TRBJ2-1; 11 bases are shared with TRBD2. Germline CDR1 SEHNR, CDR2 FQNEAQ (reference sequence). The CDR3 contains 16 residues. V lost 5 bases and J lost 4; bases outside the gene matches: 7. CDR3 region: CASSPTSGSAYNEQFF. The CDR3 nucleotides are TGTGCCAGCAGCCCTACTAGCGGGAGCGCATACAATGAGCAGTTCTTC.

This clonotype has a handful of counts. This sequence joins TRBV7-3 and TRBJ1-2; possible D gene TRBD1, 5 bases. V was cut by 5 bases and J by 3 bases, with 13 bases left in between. The CDR3 runs 14 residues. Germline V gene sequence: CDR1 SGHTA, CDR2 FQGTGA. CDR3 bases: TGTGCCAGCAGCCCTGGGGGGGATGACTATGGCTACACCTTC. Translated: CASSPGGDDYGYTF.

The chain recombines TRBV5-4 with TRBJ2-5; maybe TRBD1 (6 bases). There are 14 residues in the CDR3. V shed 1 base and J shed 5 bases, with 12 bases lying between them. Germline assignment: CDR1 SGHNT and CDR2 YYREEE (reference sequence). The CDR3 DNA reads TGTGCCAGCAGCTTGAAGCAGGGGCAGGAGACCCAGTACTTC. It codes for CASSLKQGQETQYF.

At least ten counts were recorded for this clonotype. This chain uses TRBV18 with TRBJ1-1; the D is unclear. CDR1 and CDR2 from the germline V gene are KGHSH and LQKENI. V lost 0 bases and J 4 bases, leaving 15 bases between the germline ends. The CDR3 loop spans 16 amino acids. CDR3 in DNA: TGTGCCAGCTCACCACCCCGTCGTGGTGGAATCACTGAAGCTTTCTTT. This codes for CASSPPRRGGITEAFF.

The V gene is TRBV28, the J gene TRBJ2-2; D is undetermined. CDR1 and CDR2 from the germline V gene are MDHEN and SYDVKM. V lost 3 bases, J lost 2 bases, and 10 bases lay in between. There are 15 residues in the CDR3. The DNA for the CDR3 is TGTGCCAGCAGTTTTGTCTACCTAAACACCGGGGAGCTGTTTTTT. This codes for CASSFVYLNTGELFF.

This clonotype showed up just a few times. V usage is TRBV6-2 or TRBV6-3 and J usage is TRBJ2-1, with TRBD2 matching over 10 bases. The germline gives CDR1 MNHEY, CDR2 SVGEGT. The V gene end was trimmed by 0 bases and the J gene end by 5 bases; junction bases not matched to a gene: 4. The length of the CDR3 is 16 residues. CDR3 loop: CASSYSTSGFHNEQFF. In nucleotides, the CDR3 is TGTGCCAGCAGTTACTCGACTAGCGGGTTCCACAATGAGCAGTTCTTC.

The chain combines TRBV5-1 with TRBJ1-3; D call uncertain. Looked up from germline, CDR1 is SGHRS and CDR2 is YFSETQ. The CDR3 extends over 15 amino acids. V lost 1 base to trimming and J lost 0 bases, with 8 bases between them. CDR3 DNA: TGCGCCAGCAGCTTGTCGGCCTTCTCTGGAAACACCATATATTTT. It is translated as CASSLSAFSGNTIYF.

This clonotype has at least ten counts. The chain is built from TRBV18 and TRBJ1-5; a weak D match, TRBD1 (6 bases). Trimming pared 5 bases from V and 0 bases from J, leaving 8 bases between. The CDR3 consists of 14 residues. The germline gives CDR1 KGHSH, CDR2 LQKENI. CDR3 loop: CASSYRDSNQPQHF. The DNA of the CDR3 is TGTGCCAGCTCATACAGGGATAGCAATCAGCCCCAGCATTTT.

This clonotype was recorded at least ten times. This rearrangement joins TRBV3-1 to TRBJ1-1; 7 nucleotides line up with TRBD1. V shed 0 bases, J shed 5 bases, and the junction held 15 bases outside the gene matches. Germline CDR1 LGHDT, CDR2 YNNKEL (reference sequence). The CDR3 runs to 18 residues. In nucleotides, the CDR3 is TGTGCCAGCAGCCAAGATGGGGGGACAGATCCCACTGGGACTGAAGCTTTCTTT. It codes for CASSQDGGTDPTGTEAFF.

On this clonotype itself: A much larger clone sits a single nucleotide away, making a read error possible. The chain carries TRBV5-1 and TRBJ1-1, with D possibly TRBD1 on 6 matching bases. Germline V gives CDR1 SGHRS, CDR2 YFSETQ. There are 15 residues in the CDR3. The CDR3 sequence is CASSLMGRWDTDAFF. DNA of the CDR3: TGCGCCAGCAGCTTGATGGGGAGATGGGACACTGACGCTTTCTTT.

Ten or more counts support this clonotype. The rearrangement joins TRBV27 to TRBJ1-5; D is ambiguous. With 1 base removed from V and 2 bases from J, the gap between germline ends came to 18 bases. The length of the CDR3 is 18 residues. Germline V lookup: CDR1 MNHEY, CDR2 SMNVEV (reference sequence). CDR3 DNA sequence: TGTGCCAGCAGTTTATTTGGGCGCAGAGGTTTGGGCAATCAGCCCCAGCATTTT. It is translated as CASSLFGRRGLGNQPQHF.